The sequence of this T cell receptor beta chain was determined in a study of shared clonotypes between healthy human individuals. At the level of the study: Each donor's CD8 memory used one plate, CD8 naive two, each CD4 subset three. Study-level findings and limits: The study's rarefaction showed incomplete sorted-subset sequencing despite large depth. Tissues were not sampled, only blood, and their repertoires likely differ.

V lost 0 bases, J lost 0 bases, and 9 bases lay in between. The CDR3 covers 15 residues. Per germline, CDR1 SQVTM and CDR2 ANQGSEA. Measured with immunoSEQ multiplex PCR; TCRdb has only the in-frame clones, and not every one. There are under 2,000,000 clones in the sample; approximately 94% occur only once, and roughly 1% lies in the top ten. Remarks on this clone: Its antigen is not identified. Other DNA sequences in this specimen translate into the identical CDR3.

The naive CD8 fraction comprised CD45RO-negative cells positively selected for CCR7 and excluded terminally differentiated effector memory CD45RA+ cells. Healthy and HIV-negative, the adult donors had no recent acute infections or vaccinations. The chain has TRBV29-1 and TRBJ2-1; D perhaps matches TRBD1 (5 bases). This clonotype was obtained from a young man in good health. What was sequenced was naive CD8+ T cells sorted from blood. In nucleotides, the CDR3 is TGCAGCGTTGAAGATCCTAGGGGCTCCTACAATGAGCAGTTCTTC. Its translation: CSVEDPRGSYNEQFF.